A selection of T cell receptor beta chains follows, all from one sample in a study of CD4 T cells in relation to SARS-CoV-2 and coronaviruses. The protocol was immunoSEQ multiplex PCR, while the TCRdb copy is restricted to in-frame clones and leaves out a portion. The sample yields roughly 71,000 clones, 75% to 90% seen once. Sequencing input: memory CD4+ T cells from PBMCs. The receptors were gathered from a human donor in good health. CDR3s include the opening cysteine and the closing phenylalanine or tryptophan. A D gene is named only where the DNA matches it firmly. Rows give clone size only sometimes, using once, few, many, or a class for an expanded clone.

CDR3 protein: CASSSRLGYYEQYF
CDR3 DNA: TGCGCCAGCAGCTCTCGTCTCGGGTACTACGAGCAGTACTTC
clone size: .
D gene: .
V gene: TRBV4-1
J gene: TRBJ2-7

CDR3 protein: CASSYGDVRSPLHF
CDR3 DNA: TGTGCCAGCAGTTACGGGGACGTACGTTCACCCCTCCACTTT
clone size: .
D gene: .
V gene: TRBV6-6
J gene: TRBJ1-6

CDR3 protein: CASSERNEQYF
CDR3 DNA: TGTGCCAGCAGTGAGAGAAACGAGCAGTACTTC
clone size: .
D gene: .
V gene: TRBV2
J gene: TRBJ2-7

CDR3 protein: CASRGTASYEQYF
CDR3 DNA: TGCGCCAGCAGAGGGACAGCCTCCTACGAGCAGTACTTC
clone size: .
D gene: TRBD1
V gene: TRBV10-2
J gene: TRBJ2-7

CDR3 protein: CSVQGASGEAFF
CDR3 DNA: TGCAGCGTTCAGGGGGCGTCGGGTGAAGCTTTCTTT
clone size: .
D gene: TRBD1
V gene: TRBV29-1
J gene: TRBJ1-1

CDR3 protein: CASSTRLAANTGELFF
CDR3 DNA: TGTGCCAGTAGTACGCGACTAGCGGCTAACACCGGGGAGCTGTTTTTT
clone size: .
D gene: TRBD2
V gene: TRBV19
J gene: TRBJ2-2

CDR3 protein: CASSESGLYEQYF
CDR3 DNA: TGTGCCAGCAGTGAATCGGGACTGTACGAGCAGTACTTC
clone size: .
D gene: .
V gene: TRBV25-1
J gene: TRBJ2-7

CDR3 protein: CSVDRGGGTQYF
CDR3 DNA: TGCAGCGTAGATCGGGGAGGCGGGACCCAGTACTTC
clone size: .
D gene: .
V gene: TRBV29-1
J gene: TRBJ2-5

CDR3 protein: CASSQGNTEAFF
CDR3 DNA: TGTGCCAGCAGTCAGGGGAACACTGAAGCTTTCTTT
clone size: .
D gene: .
V gene: TRBV12-3/TRBV12-4
J gene: TRBJ1-1

CDR3 protein: CAISESRVTGGNNQPQHF
CDR3 DNA: TGTGCCATCAGTGAGTCGAGGGTGACGGGGGGAAACAATCAGCCCCAGCATTTT
clone size: few
D gene: .
V gene: TRBV10-3
J gene: TRBJ1-5

CDR3 protein: CASSPPSRVDTEAFF
CDR3 DNA: TGTGCCAGCTCACCACCGTCCCGGGTGGACACTGAAGCTTTCTTT
clone size: few
D gene: .
V gene: TRBV18
J gene: TRBJ1-1

CDR3 protein: CASSPWDRESGYTF
CDR3 DNA: TGTGCCAGCAGCCCGTGGGACAGGGAAAGCGGCTACACCTTC
clone size: .
D gene: TRBD1
V gene: TRBV3-1/TRBV3-2
J gene: TRBJ1-2

CDR3 protein: CASTSGSSYNEQFF
CDR3 DNA: TGTGCCAGCACCAGCGGGAGCTCCTACAATGAGCAGTTCTTC
clone size: .
D gene: TRBD2
V gene: TRBV2
J gene: TRBJ2-1

CDR3 protein: CASRTTGRTYNEQFF
CDR3 DNA: TGTGCCAGTAGAACGACAGGGCGGACTTACAATGAGCAGTTCTTC
clone size: .
D gene: TRBD1
V gene: TRBV19
J gene: TRBJ2-1

CDR3 protein: CASSRTGAGNIQYF
CDR3 DNA: TGTGCCAGTAGTAGGACGGGGGCTGGAAACATTCAGTACTTC
clone size: .
D gene: .
V gene: TRBV19
J gene: TRBJ2-4

CDR3 protein: CASSPPANYGYTF
CDR3 DNA: TGTGCCAGCAGCCCCCCTGCTAACTATGGCTACACCTTC
clone size: .
D gene: .
V gene: TRBV12-3/TRBV12-4
J gene: TRBJ1-2

CDR3 protein: CASSISRTGYSPLHF
CDR3 DNA: TGTGCCAGTAGTATTTCTCGGACAGGGTATTCACCCCTCCACTTT
clone size: few
D gene: TRBD1
V gene: TRBV19
J gene: TRBJ1-6

CDR3 protein: CASSTGGSSNYGYTF
CDR3 DNA: TGTGCCAGCAGTACCGGTGGCAGCTCTAACTATGGCTACACCTTC
clone size: .
D gene: .
V gene: TRBV28
J gene: TRBJ1-2

CDR3 protein: CSVDRDREGEQYF
CDR3 DNA: TGCAGCGTTGATCGTGACAGGGAGGGAGAGCAGTACTTC
clone size: .
D gene: .
V gene: TRBV29-1
J gene: TRBJ2-7

CDR3 protein: CASSLTARETQYF
CDR3 DNA: TGCGCCAGCAGCTTGACAGCCAGGGAGACCCAGTACTTC
clone size: .
D gene: .
V gene: TRBV5-1
J gene: TRBJ2-5

CDR3 protein: CASSSFRGFGTDTQYF
CDR3 DNA: TGTGCCAGCAGTTCGTTCAGGGGTTTCGGGACAGATACGCAGTATTTT
clone size: .
D gene: .
V gene: TRBV6-6
J gene: TRBJ2-3